The rows below give T cell receptor beta chains drawn from one sample of a study of tissue T cells after allogeneic stem cell transplantation. TCRdb's copy holds only in-frame clones and misses some; the assay was immunoSEQ multiplex PCR. The table has about 850 clones, under 55% seen once. Here the sequenced sample was blood, taken at autopsy. The source of these receptors is a female patient aged 40-69 years with steroid-refractory graft-versus-host disease after an allogeneic stem cell transplant. Some T cells may be supplied by the graft donor. The conserved cysteine and the conserved F or W are not part of the CDR3 here. Fields, in order: V gene, D gene, J gene, CDR3 protein. A D gene is named only where the DNA matches it firmly.

TRBV7-9,-,TRBJ1-3,ASSAQGSYSGNTIY
TRBV7-9,-,TRBJ2-1,ASSLATGIPYNEQF
TRBV6-6,TRBD1,TRBJ2-7,ASSSSDRGAYEQY
TRBV11-2,-,TRBJ2-7,ASSLGPFNEQY
TRBV7-2,TRBD2,TRBJ2-1,ASSLNGLAGGPGEQF
TRBV4-3,TRBD1,TRBJ2-1,ASSQRQGPYNEQF
TRBV6-5,-,TRBJ2-3,ASRSWGATDTQY
TRBV4-1,TRBD1,TRBJ1-1,ASGRTGTLA
TRBV7-2,-,TRBJ2-5,ASSTLGGPLPH
TRBV20-1,-,TRBJ2-1,SASRGPYNEQF
TRBV4-1,TRBD1,TRBJ1-4,ASSYIQGRAEKLF
TRBV5-1,TRBD1,TRBJ1-4,ASSKGQGEKLF
TRBV5-1,-,TRBJ1-3,ASSLGSAFGNTIY
TRBV30,TRBD1,TRBJ1-6,AWSIPGQGTPLH
TRBV19,TRBD1,TRBJ2-1,ASSISGTGQF
TRBV5-1,TRBD1,TRBJ1-6,ASSPRTGYSPLH
TRBV20-1,-,TRBJ2-1,SAREVWQF
TRBV5-6,-,TRBJ2-5,ASSPIGKGGETQY
TRBV5-4,TRBD1,TRBJ2-3,ASSLAGTADTQY
TRBV5-4,-,TRBJ2-7,ASSPFGGSEQY
TRBV7-9,-,TRBJ2-3,ASSLAAGMTDTQY